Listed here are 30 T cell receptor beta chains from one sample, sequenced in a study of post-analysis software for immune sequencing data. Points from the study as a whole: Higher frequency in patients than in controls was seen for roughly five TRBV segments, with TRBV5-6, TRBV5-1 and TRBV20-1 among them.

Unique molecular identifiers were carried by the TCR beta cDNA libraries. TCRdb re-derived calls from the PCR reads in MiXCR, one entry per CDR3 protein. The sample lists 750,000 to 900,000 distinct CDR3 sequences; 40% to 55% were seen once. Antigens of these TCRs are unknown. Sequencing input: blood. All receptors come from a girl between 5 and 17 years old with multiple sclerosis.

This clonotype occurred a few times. CDR3 coding DNA: TGTGCCAGCAGCACTACCGGCGGGGTTACTGAAGCTTTCTTT. Translated: CASSTTGGVTEAFF. The chain has TRBV5-6 and TRBJ1-1, with no clear D. The CDR3 runs to 14 residues. Germline V gene lookup returns CDR1 SGHDT and CDR2 YYEEEE. The V and J ends lost 4 bases and 5 bases respectively, with 15 bases between them.

The CDR3 loop is CSAKEGRDYNEQFF. The CDR3 nucleotides are TGCAGTGCTAAGGAGGGCCGGGACTACAATGAGCAGTTCTTC. The chain employs TRBV20-1 and TRBJ2-1; D is perhaps TRBD2 (6 bases). This CDR3 has 14 amino acids. V was clipped by 4 bases and J by 3 bases, with 13 bases between them. Germline V gene lookup returns CDR1 DFQATT and CDR2 SNEGSKA (reference sequence).

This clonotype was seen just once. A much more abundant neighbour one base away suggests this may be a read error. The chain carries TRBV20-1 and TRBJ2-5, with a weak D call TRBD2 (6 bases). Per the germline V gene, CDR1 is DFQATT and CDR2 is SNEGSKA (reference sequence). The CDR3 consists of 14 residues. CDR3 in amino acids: CSASKRAQRETRYF. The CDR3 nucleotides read TGCAGTGCTAGTAAGCGGGCCCAGAGGGAGACCCGGTACTTC.

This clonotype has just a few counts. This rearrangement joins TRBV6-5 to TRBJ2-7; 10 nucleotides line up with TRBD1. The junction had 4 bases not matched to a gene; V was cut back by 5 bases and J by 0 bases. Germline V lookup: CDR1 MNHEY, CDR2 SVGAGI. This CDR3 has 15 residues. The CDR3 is CASSEDRGNSYEQYF. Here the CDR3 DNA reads TGTGCCAGCAGTGAGGACAGGGGGAACTCCTACGAGCAGTACTTC.

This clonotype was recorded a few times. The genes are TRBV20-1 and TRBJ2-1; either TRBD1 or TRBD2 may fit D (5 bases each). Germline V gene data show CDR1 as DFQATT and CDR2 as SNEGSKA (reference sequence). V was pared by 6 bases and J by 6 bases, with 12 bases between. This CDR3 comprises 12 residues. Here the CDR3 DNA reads TGCAGTGCAGCCGGGACCAGCAATGAGCAGTTCTTC. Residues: CSAAGTSNEQFF.

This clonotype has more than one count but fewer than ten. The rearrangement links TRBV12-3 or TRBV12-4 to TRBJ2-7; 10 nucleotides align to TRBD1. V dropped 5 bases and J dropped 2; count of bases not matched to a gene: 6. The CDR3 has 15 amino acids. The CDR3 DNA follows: TGTGCCAGCAGTGCATCCGGGACAGGGGCCTACGAGCAGTACTTC. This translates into CASSASGTGAYEQYF.

The CDR3 spells CASSSRGVRQPQHF. DNA of the CDR3: TGTGCCAGCAGCTCTAGGGGTGTTCGGCAGCCCCAGCATTTT. The V and J genes are TRBV7-8 and TRBJ1-5, with D tentatively TRBD1 (5 bases). The CDR3 covers 14 residues. Germline CDR1 is SGHVS and CDR2 is FQNEAQ. The V gene lost 4 bases and the J gene lost 7 bases, with 14 bases spanning the gap.

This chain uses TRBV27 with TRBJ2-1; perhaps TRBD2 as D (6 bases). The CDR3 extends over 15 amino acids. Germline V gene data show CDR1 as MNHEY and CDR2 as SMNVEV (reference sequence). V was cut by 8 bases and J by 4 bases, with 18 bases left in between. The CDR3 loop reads CASSVGTPGYNEQFF. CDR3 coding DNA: TGTGCCAGCTCCGTGGGGACTCCGGGATACAATGAGCAGTTCTTC.

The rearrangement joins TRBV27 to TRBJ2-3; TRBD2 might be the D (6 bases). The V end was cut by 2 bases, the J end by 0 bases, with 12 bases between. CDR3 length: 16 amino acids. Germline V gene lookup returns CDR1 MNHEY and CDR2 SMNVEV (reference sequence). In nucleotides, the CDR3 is TGTGCCAGCAGTTTACAGGAGGGGTCTAGCACAGATACGCAGTATTTT. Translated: CASSLQEGSSTDTQYF.

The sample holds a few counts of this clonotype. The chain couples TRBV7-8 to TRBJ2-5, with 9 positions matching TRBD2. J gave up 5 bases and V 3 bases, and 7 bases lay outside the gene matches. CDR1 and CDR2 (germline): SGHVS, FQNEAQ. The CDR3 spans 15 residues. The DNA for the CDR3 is TGTGCCAGCAGCTTCTTAGCGGGAGTTTCTGAGACCCAGTACTTC. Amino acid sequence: CASSFLAGVSETQYF.

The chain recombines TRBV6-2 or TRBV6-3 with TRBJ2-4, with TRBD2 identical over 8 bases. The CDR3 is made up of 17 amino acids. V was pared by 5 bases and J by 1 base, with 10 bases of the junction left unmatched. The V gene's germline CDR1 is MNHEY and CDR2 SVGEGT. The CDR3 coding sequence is TGTGCCAGCAGTCCCACGGGGGGGACTCCGGCCAAAAACATTCAGTACTTC. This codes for CASSPTGGTPAKNIQYF.

The CDR3 protein is CSARVWGQDYGYTF. In DNA form, the CDR3 reads TGCAGTGCTAGAGTGTGGGGACAGGACTATGGCTACACCTTC. The chain joins TRBV20-1 to TRBJ1-2; 8 bases align to TRBD1. The CDR3 loop spans 14 amino acids. Germline CDR1 reads DFQATT; CDR2 reads SNEGSKA (reference sequence). V was clipped by 1 base and J by 3 bases; unmatched bases: 4.

The CDR3 sequence is CASSYSAFTGPLGYGYTF. As DNA, the CDR3 is TGTGCCAGCAGTTACTCGGCATTTACAGGACCATTAGGGTATGGCTACACCTTC. The chain couples TRBV6-5 to TRBJ1-2; D is possibly TRBD1 (5 bases). Between the trimmed V and J ends, which lost 0 bases and 5 bases, there was a span of 22 bases. Germline V CDR1 and CDR2: MNHEY, SVGAGI. The CDR3 sequence is 18 residues long.

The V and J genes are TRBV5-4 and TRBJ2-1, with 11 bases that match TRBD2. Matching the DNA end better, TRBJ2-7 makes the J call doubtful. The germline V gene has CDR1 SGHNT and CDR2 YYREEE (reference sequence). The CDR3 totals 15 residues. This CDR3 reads CASSFHSGRAYEQYF. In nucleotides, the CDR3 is TGTGCCAGCAGCTTCCATAGCGGGAGGGCTTACGAGCAGTACTTC.

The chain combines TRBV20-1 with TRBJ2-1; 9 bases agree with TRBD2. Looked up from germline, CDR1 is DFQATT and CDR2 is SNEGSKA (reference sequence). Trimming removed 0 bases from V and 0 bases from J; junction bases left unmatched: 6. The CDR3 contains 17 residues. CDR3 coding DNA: TGCAGTGCTAGAGATAGACTAGCGGCGAGCTCCTACAATGAGCAGTTCTTC. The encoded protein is CSARDRLAASSYNEQFF.

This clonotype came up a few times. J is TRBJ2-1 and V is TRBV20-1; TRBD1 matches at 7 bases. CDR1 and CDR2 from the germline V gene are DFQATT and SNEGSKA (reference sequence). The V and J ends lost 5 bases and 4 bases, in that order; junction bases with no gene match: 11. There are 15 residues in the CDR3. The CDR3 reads CSAPRDRAMYNEQFF. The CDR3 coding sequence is TGCAGTGCTCCACGCGACAGGGCCATGTACAATGAGCAGTTCTTC.

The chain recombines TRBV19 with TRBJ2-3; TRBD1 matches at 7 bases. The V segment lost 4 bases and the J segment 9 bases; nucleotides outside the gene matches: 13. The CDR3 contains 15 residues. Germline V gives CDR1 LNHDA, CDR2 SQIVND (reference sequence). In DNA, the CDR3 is TGTGCCAGTAGTACCCAGACGACAGGGAGCGACACGCAGTATTTT. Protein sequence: CASSTQTTGSDTQYF.

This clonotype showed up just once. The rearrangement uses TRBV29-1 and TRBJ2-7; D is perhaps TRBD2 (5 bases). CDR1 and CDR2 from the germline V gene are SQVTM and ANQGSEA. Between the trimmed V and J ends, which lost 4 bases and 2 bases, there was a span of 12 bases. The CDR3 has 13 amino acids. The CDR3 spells CSVGPGSPYEQYF. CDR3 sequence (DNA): TGCAGCGTTGGTCCGGGGTCCCCCTACGAGCAGTACTTC.

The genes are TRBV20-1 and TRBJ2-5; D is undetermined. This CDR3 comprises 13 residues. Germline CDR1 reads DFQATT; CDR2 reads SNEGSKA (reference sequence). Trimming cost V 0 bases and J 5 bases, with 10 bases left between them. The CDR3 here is CSARDQVLETQYF. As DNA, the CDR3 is TGCAGTGCTAGAGATCAGGTGTTGGAGACCCAGTACTTC.

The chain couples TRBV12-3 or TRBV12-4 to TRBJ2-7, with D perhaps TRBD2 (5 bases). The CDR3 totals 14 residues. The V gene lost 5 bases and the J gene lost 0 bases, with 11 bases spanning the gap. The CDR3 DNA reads TGTGCCAGCAGTCCCACGGAGGCCTCCTACGAGCAGTACTTC. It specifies CASSPTEASYEQYF.

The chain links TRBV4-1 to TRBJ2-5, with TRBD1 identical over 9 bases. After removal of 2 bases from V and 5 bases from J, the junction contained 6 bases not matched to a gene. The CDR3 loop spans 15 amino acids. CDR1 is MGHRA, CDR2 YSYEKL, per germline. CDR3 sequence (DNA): TGCGCCAGCAGCCAACTAGGGACAGGGAGGGAGACCCAGTACTTC. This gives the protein CASSQLGTGRETQYF.

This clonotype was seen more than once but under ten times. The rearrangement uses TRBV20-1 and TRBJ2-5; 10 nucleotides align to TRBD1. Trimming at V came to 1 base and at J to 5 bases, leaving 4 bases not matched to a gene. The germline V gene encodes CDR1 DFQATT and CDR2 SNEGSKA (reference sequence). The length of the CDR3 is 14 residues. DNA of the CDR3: TGCAGTGCTAGAGCCGGGACAGGGGCTGAGACCCAGTACTTC. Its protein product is CSARAGTGAETQYF.

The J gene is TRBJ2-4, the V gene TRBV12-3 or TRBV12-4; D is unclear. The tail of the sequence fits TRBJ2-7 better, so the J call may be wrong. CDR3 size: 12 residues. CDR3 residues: CASSFPTGEQYF. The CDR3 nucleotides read TGTGCCAGCAGTTTTCCCACTGGCGAGCAGTACTTC.

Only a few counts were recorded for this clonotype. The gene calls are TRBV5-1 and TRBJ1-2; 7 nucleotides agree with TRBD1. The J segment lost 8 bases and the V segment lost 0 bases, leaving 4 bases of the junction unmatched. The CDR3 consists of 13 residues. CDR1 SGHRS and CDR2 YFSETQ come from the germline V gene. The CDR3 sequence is CASSLVQGSGYTF. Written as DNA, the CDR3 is TGCGCCAGCAGCTTGGTACAGGGGTCCGGCTACACCTTC.

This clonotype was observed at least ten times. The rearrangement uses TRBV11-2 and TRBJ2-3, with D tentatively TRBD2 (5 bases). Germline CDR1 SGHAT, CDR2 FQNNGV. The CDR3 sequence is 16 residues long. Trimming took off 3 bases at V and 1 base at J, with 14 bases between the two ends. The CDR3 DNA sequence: TGTGCCAGCAGCTTTATATCTAGCCGCCGCACAGATACGCAGTATTTT. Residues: CASSFISSRRTDTQYF.

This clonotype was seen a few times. CDR3 in amino acids: CAVQGANYEQYF. The CDR3 DNA sequence: TGTGCCGTACAGGGGGCGAACTACGAGCAGTACTTC. This sequence joins TRBV6-6 and TRBJ2-7; 9 bases line up with TRBD1. Looked up from germline, CDR1 is MNHNY and CDR2 is SVGAGI (reference sequence). The CDR3 spans 12 residues. V lost 11 bases, J lost 3 bases, and 5 bases stayed unmatched.

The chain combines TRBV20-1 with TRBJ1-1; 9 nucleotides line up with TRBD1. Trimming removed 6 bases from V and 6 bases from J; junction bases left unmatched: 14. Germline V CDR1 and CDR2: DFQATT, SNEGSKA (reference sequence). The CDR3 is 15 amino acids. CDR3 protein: CSARDYRDRDPEAFF. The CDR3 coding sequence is TGCAGTGCCCGGGATTACCGGGACAGGGACCCTGAAGCTTTCTTT.

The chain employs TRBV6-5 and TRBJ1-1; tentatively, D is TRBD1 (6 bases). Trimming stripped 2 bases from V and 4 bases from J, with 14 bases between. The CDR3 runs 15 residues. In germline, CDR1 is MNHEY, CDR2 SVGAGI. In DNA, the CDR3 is TGTGCCAGCAGTTACCATACAGGGACCGGCACTGAAGCTTTCTTT. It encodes CASSYHTGTGTEAFF.

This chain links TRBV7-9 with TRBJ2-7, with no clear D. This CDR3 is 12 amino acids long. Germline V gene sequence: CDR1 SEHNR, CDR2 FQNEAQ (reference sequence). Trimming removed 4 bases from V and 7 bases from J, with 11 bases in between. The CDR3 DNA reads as TGTGCCAGCAGCTCCCCCCTTGTGGAGCAGTACTTC. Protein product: CASSSPLVEQYF.

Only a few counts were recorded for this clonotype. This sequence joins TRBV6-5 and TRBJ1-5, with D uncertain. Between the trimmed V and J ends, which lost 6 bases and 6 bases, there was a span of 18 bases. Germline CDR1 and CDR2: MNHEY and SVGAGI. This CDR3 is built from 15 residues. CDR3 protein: CASRPQTGFGQPQHF. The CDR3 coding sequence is TGTGCCAGCAGACCTCAAACGGGATTTGGTCAGCCCCAGCATTTT.